The clone carrying this T cell receptor (beta chain) was detected ten times or more. Its antigen is not identified. Germline CDR1 SGHRS, CDR2 YFSETQ. The CDR3 consists of 14 residues. J was trimmed by 4 bases and V by 5 bases; bases with no gene match: 5. TCRdb reprocessed the 5' RACE reads via MiXCR and lists one record per CDR3 protein. The sample lists roughly 15,000 distinct CDR3 sequences, around 5% occurring once. This sample stems from a study of spatial heterogeneity in lung cancer. Regarding the study as a whole: One measure, the expanded intratumoral alpha and beta TCR count, tracked tumor mutation counts.

Time point: sample taken at primary tumor resection. The material sequenced was lung tumor tissue, taken at surgery. This chain connects TRBV5-1 to TRBJ2-1, with 8 bases matching TRBD2. The receptor was isolated from a female donor with early-stage non-small cell lung cancer. The CDR3 region is CASRAGETYNEQFF. The DNA for the CDR3 is TGCGCCAGCAGAGCGGGGGAGACTTACAATGAGCAGTTCTTC.